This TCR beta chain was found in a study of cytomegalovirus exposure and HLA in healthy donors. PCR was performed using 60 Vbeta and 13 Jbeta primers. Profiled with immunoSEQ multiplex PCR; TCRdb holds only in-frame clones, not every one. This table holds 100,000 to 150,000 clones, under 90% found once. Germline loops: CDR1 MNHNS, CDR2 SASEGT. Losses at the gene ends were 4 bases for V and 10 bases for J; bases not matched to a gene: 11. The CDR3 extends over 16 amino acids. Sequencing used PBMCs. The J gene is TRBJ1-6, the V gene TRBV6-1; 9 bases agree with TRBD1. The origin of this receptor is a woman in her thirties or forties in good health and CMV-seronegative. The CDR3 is CASSAGRRTGVSPLHF. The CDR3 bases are TGTGCCAGCAGTGCCGGCAGACGGACAGGGGTATCACCCCTCCACTTT.